This TCR beta chain is drawn from a study of beta chain features in type 1 diabetes. Study-level results: PCR could preferentially amplify shorter templates, alike in patients and controls.

A word on this clone: Its antigen is not identified.

In germline, CDR1 is SGHRS, CDR2 YFSETQ. V lost 3 bases and J 10 bases, leaving 13 bases between the germline ends. This CDR3 is built from 12 residues. The investigators reverse transcribed all of the isolated RNA, so they sequenced expressed TCRB transcripts. Clones were read by immunoSEQ multiplex PCR, and TCRdb kept only the in-frame ones, dropping some. This table has about 450,000 clones, about an eighth appearing once. Blood was collected once per donor into heparin, averaging approximately 0.12 L. Material: naive CD4+ T cells from blood. This sequence was found in a woman aged 18 to 35 in good health. The chain carries TRBV5-1 and TRBJ1-2; no clear D. The CDR3 region has the DNA TGCGCCAGCAGCTCGGAACAGCGACCCTACACCTTC. Its translation: CASSSEQRPYTF.